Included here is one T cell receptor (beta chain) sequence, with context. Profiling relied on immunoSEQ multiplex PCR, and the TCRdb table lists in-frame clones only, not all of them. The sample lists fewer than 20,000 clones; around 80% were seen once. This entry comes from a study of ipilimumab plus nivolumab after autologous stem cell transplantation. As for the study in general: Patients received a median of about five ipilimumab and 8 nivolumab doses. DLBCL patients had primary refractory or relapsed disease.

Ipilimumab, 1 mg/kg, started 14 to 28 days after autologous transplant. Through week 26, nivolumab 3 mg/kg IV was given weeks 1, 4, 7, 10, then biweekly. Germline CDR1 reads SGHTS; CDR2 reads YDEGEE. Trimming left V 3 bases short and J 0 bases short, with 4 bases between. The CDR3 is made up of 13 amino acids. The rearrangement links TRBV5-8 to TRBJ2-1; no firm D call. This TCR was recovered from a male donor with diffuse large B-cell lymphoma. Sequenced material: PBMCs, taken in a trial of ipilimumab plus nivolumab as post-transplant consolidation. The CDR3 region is CASSWSSYNEQFF. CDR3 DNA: TGTGCCAGCAGCTGGAGCTCCTACAATGAGCAGTTCTTC.